Listed here are 14 T cell receptor beta chains from one sample, sequenced in a study of T cells expressing NK-cell markers. TCRdb reprocessed the 5' RACE reads and reports one entry per CDR3 protein, with no DNA. The table lists about 550,000 distinct CDR3 sequences. The sequenced sample consisted of blood T cells: a sorted CD56 or NKG2C T cell subset, CD4+ or CD8+ T cells, or bulk PBMC T cells (not recorded which). These receptors were collected from a man in his late teens or twenties in good health.

This chain links TRBV9 with TRBJ2-7; TCRdb's D call of TRBD2 is untestable without DNA. CDR1 SGDLS and CDR2 YYNGEE come from the germline V gene. The CDR3 covers 16 residues. CDR3 protein: CASSDSGTRNTYEQYF.

The CDR3 sequence is CSAGGGGGSYEQYF. The genes are TRBV20-1 and TRBJ2-7; TCRdb's assignment of TRBD2 cannot be checked, as there is no DNA. CDR1 and CDR2 (germline): DFQATT, SNEGSKA (reference sequence). The CDR3 consists of 14 residues.

The rearrangement uses TRBV5-1 and TRBJ2-2; with no DNA, the TCRdb D assignment of TRBD2 cannot be verified. From germline, CDR1 is SGHRS and CDR2 YFSETQ. The length of the CDR3 is 16 residues. The CDR3 is CASSPMDGGRVGELFF.

The rearrangement joins TRBV27 to TRBJ2-6; TCRdb returns TRBD1, unconfirmable since there is no DNA. Germline CDR1 MNHEY, CDR2 SMNVEV (reference sequence). The CDR3 consists of 19 residues. The chain's CDR3 is CASSSGPGQRSSGANVLTF.

The chain recombines TRBV5-1 with TRBJ2-5; the D call of TRBD2 rests on TCRdb alone, since no DNA is present to check it. The CDR3 length is 14 residues. Germline-derived CDR1 and CDR2 are SGHRS and YFSETQ. The CDR3 is CASSLIAFQETQYF.

V usage is TRBV6-2 or TRBV6-3 and J usage is TRBJ1-2; TCRdb's D call, TRBD1, is unchecked because there is no DNA. In germline, CDR1 is MNHEY, CDR2 SVGEGT. This CDR3 is 16 amino acids long. CDR3 residues: CASSYTGTGINYGYTF.

The rearrangement links TRBV5-5 to TRBJ2-1; TCRdb indicates TRBD2, and absent DNA this call remains unverified. Germline-derived CDR1 and CDR2 are SGHKS and YYEKEE (reference sequence). This CDR3 comprises 15 residues. CDR3 sequence reads: CASSLGLASYNEQFF.

The chain couples TRBV20-1 to TRBJ2-5; TCRdb's D gene call, TRBD1, goes unchecked for lack of DNA. Germline values: CDR1 DFQATT, CDR2 SNEGSKA (reference sequence). This CDR3 has 14 amino acids. The CDR3 loop is CSLLDREYQETQYF.

This chain joins TRBV20-1 and TRBJ2-1; the TRBD2 assignment by TCRdb is unverifiable without DNA. Germline assignment: CDR1 DFQATT and CDR2 SNEGSKA (reference sequence). The CDR3 totals 15 residues. The CDR3 protein is CSAREPGLASGGQFF.

The chain has TRBV27 and TRBJ1-2; checking the TCRdb D call of TRBD1 is not possible without DNA. CDR1 and CDR2 from the germline V gene are MNHEY and SMNVEV (reference sequence). The length of the CDR3 is 14 residues. The CDR3 region is CASSYGQGASGYTF.

The chain employs TRBV29-1 and TRBJ2-3; TCRdb's D gene call, TRBD1, goes unchecked for lack of DNA. Germline loops: CDR1 SQVTM, CDR2 ANQGSEA. This CDR3 comprises 13 residues. Here the CDR3 reads CSVYRVLTDTQYF.

The rearrangement links TRBV6-1 to TRBJ2-6; with no DNA, the TCRdb D assignment of TRBD1 cannot be verified. Germline V CDR1 and CDR2: MNHNS, SASEGT. The CDR3 is 17 residues long. CDR3 residues: CASSEEGASSGANVLTF.

The chain's CDR3 is CATSDLVSRNTEAFF. This chain uses TRBV24-1 with TRBJ1-1. The CDR3 has 15 amino acids. CDR1 is KGHDR, CDR2 SFDVKD, per germline.

The rearrangement joins TRBV11-3 to TRBJ2-3. The germline CDR1 and CDR2 sequences are SGHNT and YENEEA. The CDR3 has 16 residues. CDR3: CASSPRLPTTTDTQYF.